The clone carrying this T cell receptor beta chain was detected many times. Its antigen remains unidentified. The data originate from a study of early T cells in non-severe SARS-CoV-2 infection. Study-wide background: Sequencing targeted bulk RNA from unsorted whole blood, leaving chains unpaired.

Study-wide results and limits: Database matching using VDJdb favored anti-spike CD8 responses, with private and CD4 specificities left missing.

Unique molecular identifiers (one per individual cDNA molecule) were attached. MiXCR, run by TCRdb on the 5' RACE reads, gives a single entry per CDR3 protein. The sample has over 55,000 distinct CDR3 sequences, 7.5% to 10% seen once. This sequence originates from an adult who was a healthcare worker with PCR-confirmed SARS-CoV-2 infection or an uninfected control (not recorded which). Sequences were obtained from whole blood.

CDR3 loop: CASSQGPGQPQHF. The DNA of the CDR3 is TGTGCCAGCAGCCAGGGTCCCGGACAGCCCCAGCATTTT. The chain recombines TRBV3-1 with TRBJ1-5; no firm D call. Germline assignment: CDR1 LGHDT and CDR2 YNNKEL (reference sequence). Trimming took off 3 bases at V and 7 bases at J, with 10 bases between the two ends. This CDR3 spans 13 amino acids.